Presented here are 30 T cell receptor beta chains from one specimen sequenced in a study of beta chain features in type 1 diabetes. Findings of the study overall: In all four CD4+ subsets, TCRB CDR3 length was significantly, moderately reduced in type 1 diabetes.

Sequencing targeted expressed TCRB transcripts, as all isolated RNA had been reverse transcribed. The assay was immunoSEQ multiplex PCR, and TCRdb's table has in-frame clones only and misses some. The sample has 140,000 to 150,000 clones, 13% seen once; the top ten hold less than 1.5%. For these receptors, no antigen is known. Sequences were obtained from central memory CD4+ T cells from blood. These receptors came from a man aged 18 to 30 with type 1 diabetes.

CDR3: CAWSTGQGYGYTF. CDR3 DNA sequence: TGTGCCTGGAGTACTGGACAGGGCTATGGCTACACCTTC. This chain links TRBV30 with TRBJ1-2; 8 nucleotides match TRBD1. Per the germline V gene, CDR1 is GTSNPN and CDR2 is SVGIG (reference sequence). After removal of 2 bases from V and 4 bases from J, the junction contained 3 bases not matched to a gene. This CDR3 spans 13 amino acids.

The gene calls are TRBV7-9 and TRBJ1-6; 7 nucleotides align to TRBD1. The CDR3 runs 15 residues. The ends lost 1 base at V and 9 bases at J; junction bases unmatched: 6. From germline, CDR1 is SEHNR and CDR2 FQNEAQ (reference sequence). DNA for the CDR3: TGTGCCAGCAGCTTAGGTACAGGGGTAGGTTCACCCCTCCACTTT. Protein product: CASSLGTGVGSPLHF.

This clone was counted only a few times. This chain connects TRBV7-9 to TRBJ1-2; possible D gene TRBD1, 6 bases. V lost 5 bases and J 5 bases, leaving 18 bases between the germline ends. The germline gives CDR1 SEHNR, CDR2 FQNEAQ (reference sequence). The CDR3 sequence is 15 residues long. For the CDR3, the DNA is TGTGCCAGCAGCCCCGGACTACGCCAGGGGTATGGCTACACCTTC. This encodes CASSPGLRQGYGYTF.

This clone was counted between two and nine times. The CDR3 DNA follows: TGTGCCAGCAGCCAAGACCGGACAGGGAAAAGGGCTAACACTGAAGCTTTCTTT. Translation gives CASSQDRTGKRANTEAFF. V is TRBV4-2 and J is TRBJ1-1, with 8 bases identical to TRBD1. The germline V gene encodes CDR1 LGHNA and CDR2 YNFKEQ. This CDR3 contains 18 residues. Trimming took 0 bases from V and 2 from J; bases not matched to a gene: 11.

V is TRBV5-5 and J is TRBJ2-1, with D hard to call. This CDR3 spans 15 amino acids. The V end was cut by 3 bases, the J end by 3 bases, with 13 bases between. Germline loops: CDR1 SGHKS, CDR2 YYEKEE (reference sequence). For the CDR3, the DNA is TGTGCCAGCAGCTCTGGGATCACAGACTACAATGAGCAGTTCTTC. This sequence encodes CASSSGITDYNEQFF.

The genes are TRBV5-6 and TRBJ1-4; D is undetermined. Trimming stripped 2 bases from V and 8 bases from J, with 16 bases between. In germline, CDR1 is SGHDT, CDR2 YYEEEE. This CDR3 is built from 15 residues. The CDR3 sequence is CASSFPDSPREKLFF. The CDR3 DNA is TGTGCCAGCAGCTTTCCCGACTCCCCTCGGGAAAAACTGTTTTTT.

The chain is built from TRBV30 and TRBJ1-1; weak D call: TRBD1 (6 bases). Germline CDR1 is GTSNPN and CDR2 is SVGIG (reference sequence). The V end lost 7 bases, the J end lost 4 bases, and 13 bases lay between the germline ends. The CDR3 length is 12 residues. Written as DNA, the CDR3 is TGTGCCTCGAGCCGAGGGGGCACTGAAGCTTTCTTT. Its translation: CASSRGGTEAFF.

This clone was recorded a few times. The chain joins TRBV5-6 to TRBJ1-5; D is unclear. V dropped 1 base and J dropped 6 bases, with 11 bases sitting between them. The germline gives CDR1 SGHDT, CDR2 YYEEEE. This CDR3 spans 14 amino acids. The CDR3 DNA reads TGTGCCAGCAGCTTGTGGGGTCTTAGTCAGCCCCAGCATTTT. This translates into CASSLWGLSQPQHF.

The chain links TRBV19 to TRBJ1-1; D unclear. Germline V gives CDR1 LNHDA, CDR2 SQIVND (reference sequence). Trimming stripped 3 bases from V and 4 bases from J, with 9 bases between. The CDR3 loop spans 13 amino acids. CDR3 nucleotides: TGTGCCAGTAGTATGGAATTTGTCACTGAAGCTTTCTTT. This codes for CASSMEFVTEAFF.

J is TRBJ1-2 and V is TRBV5-6; the match to TRBD1 covers 9 bases. V shed 3 bases and J 3 bases; nucleotides not matched to a gene: 9. The germline gives CDR1 SGHDT, CDR2 YYEEEE. The CDR3 length is 16 residues. The CDR3 loop reads CASSYPGQGRDYGYTF. The CDR3 region has the DNA TGTGCCAGCAGCTATCCGGGACAGGGTAGGGACTATGGCTACACCTTC.

J is TRBJ2-2 and V is TRBV5-4; 9 bases map to TRBD1. Looked up from germline, CDR1 is SGHNT and CDR2 is YYREEE (reference sequence). This CDR3 has 15 amino acids. The V gene end was trimmed by 4 bases and the J gene end by 5 bases; junction bases not matched to a gene: 6. DNA for the CDR3: TGTGCCAGCAGCCAGGGACAGGGAACGACCGGGGAGCTGTTTTTT. This gives the protein CASSQGQGTTGELFF.

The rearrangement joins TRBV7-2 to TRBJ2-2, with D maybe TRBD1 (5 bases). The germline V and J ends were trimmed by 1 base and 5 bases, with 11 bases remaining between them. CDR3 size: 15 residues. CDR1 and CDR2 (germline): SGHTA, FQGNSA. This CDR3 reads CASSLEMSGTGELFF. CDR3 DNA: TGTGCCAGCAGCTTAGAAATGTCAGGGACCGGGGAGCTGTTTTTT.

The rearrangement uses TRBV15 and TRBJ1-2; the D gene is possibly TRBD1 (5 bases). Looked up from germline, CDR1 is LNHNV and CDR2 is YYDKDF (reference sequence). The CDR3 totals 16 residues. Trimming removed 0 bases from V and 3 bases from J, with 14 bases in between. CDR3 bases: TGTGCCACCAGCAGAGATAGTGCGACAGACCACTATGGCTACACCTTC. Residues: CATSRDSATDHYGYTF.

V gene TRBV7-8 combines with J gene TRBJ2-3; no definite D call. V was shortened by 5 bases and J by 2 bases, with 8 bases between the two germline ends. The CDR3 sequence is 13 residues long. Germline V gene lookup returns CDR1 SGHVS and CDR2 FQNEAQ. CDR3 loop: CASSTQVTDTQYF. CDR3 DNA sequence: TGTGCCAGCAGCACCCAGGTCACAGATACGCAGTATTTT.

The V and J genes are TRBV16 and TRBJ1-2; D is perhaps TRBD1 (5 bases). The CDR3 loop spans 14 amino acids. Germline V CDR1 and CDR2: KGHSY, FQNENV. Trimming stripped 0 bases from V and 2 bases from J, with 7 bases between. In nucleotides, the CDR3 is TGTGCCAGCAGCCAATCGGGGGAAAACTATGGCTACACCTTC. Its protein is CASSQSGENYGYTF. Using reference TRBV16 and TRBJ1-2 for the parts outside the CDR3, the full variable domain is GEEVAQTPKHLVRGEGQKAKLYCAPIKGHSYVFWYQQVLKNEFKFLISFQNENVFDETGMPKERFSAKCLPNSPCSLEIQATKLEDSAVYFCASSQSGENYGYTFGSGTRLTVV.

J is TRBJ2-7 and V is TRBV13; the D gene is possibly TRBD1 (6 bases). V lost 7 bases to trimming and J lost 6 bases, with 19 bases between them. The CDR3 spans 14 residues. Germline V gene sequence: CDR1 PRHDT, CDR2 FYEKMQ (reference sequence). The CDR3 bases are TGTGCCAGCAACCCGGACAGTTTCCCCTCCGAGCAGTACTTC. Translating gives CASNPDSFPSEQYF.

The genes are TRBV6-5 and TRBJ2-7; D is undetermined. The CDR3 length is 11 residues. The germline V gene has CDR1 MNHEY and CDR2 SVGAGI. V dropped 0 bases and J dropped 6 bases, with 3 bases sitting between them. In DNA, the CDR3 is TGTGCCAGCAGTTACTCGGGCGAGCAGTACTTC. The encoded protein is CASSYSGEQYF.

The J gene is TRBJ2-5, the V gene TRBV11-1, with D unresolved. The V end lost 2 bases, the J end lost 1 base, and 11 bases lay between the germline ends. Germline loops: CDR1 SGHAT, CDR2 FQDESV (reference sequence). The CDR3 is made up of 15 amino acids. CDR3 bases: TGTGCCAGCAGCTTAAACGTCGGCGGCCAAGAGACCCAGTACTTC. Protein: CASSLNVGGQETQYF.

The sample holds a few counts of this clone. CDR3 in amino acids: CASSPEGAGGYTF. The CDR3 DNA is TGTGCCAGCAGTCCCGAGGGGGCGGGTGGCTACACCTTC. The gene calls are TRBV6-5 and TRBJ1-2, with 7 bases matching TRBD1. Per germline, CDR1 MNHEY and CDR2 SVGAGI. The CDR3 length is 13 residues. V lost 5 bases and J lost 7; bases outside the gene matches: 7.

This clone occurred a few times. This rearrangement joins TRBV6-5 to TRBJ2-5; D is unclear. Per the germline V gene, CDR1 is MNHEY and CDR2 is SVGAGI. The CDR3 extends over 15 amino acids. V was pared by 0 bases and J by 6 bases, with 14 bases between. In DNA, the CDR3 is TGTGCCAGCAGTTACTCGAACGGGTTTGAACAGACCCAGTACTTC. It translates to CASSYSNGFEQTQYF.

The chain couples TRBV29-1 to TRBJ2-3; 9 positions agree with TRBD1. J was trimmed by 4 bases and V by 3 bases; bases with no gene match: 8. Germline values: CDR1 SQVTM, CDR2 ANQGSEA. The CDR3 is 15 residues long. CDR3 region: CSVETGGLRPDTQYF. The CDR3 region has the DNA TGCAGCGTTGAGACAGGGGGGTTGAGGCCAGATACGCAGTATTTT.

The J gene is TRBJ2-7, the V gene TRBV28, with unresolved D. This CDR3 spans 13 amino acids. V gave up 1 base and J gave up 4 bases, with 8 bases separating them. Per germline, CDR1 MDHEN and CDR2 SYDVKM. The CDR3 spells CASSLYRRYEQYF. CDR3 coding DNA: TGTGCCAGCAGTTTATATCGCAGATACGAGCAGTACTTC.

Many counts were recorded for this clone. This chain links TRBV5-1 with TRBJ2-5; the D call may be TRBD1 or TRBD2 (5 bases each). The V end lost 6 bases, the J end lost 1 base, and 13 bases lay between the germline ends. There are 14 residues in the CDR3. The germline V gene has CDR1 SGHRS and CDR2 YFSETQ. The CDR3 nucleotides read TGCGCCAGCACCAAGCAGGGAGCCCAAGAGACCCAGTACTTC. Translation gives CASTKQGAQETQYF.

The genes are TRBV20-1 and TRBJ2-3, with no clear D. CDR1 is DFQATT and CDR2 is SNEGSKA in the germline V gene (reference sequence). The V gene lost 6 bases and the J gene lost 4 bases, with 8 bases spanning the gap. The CDR3 extends over 11 amino acids. CDR3 residues: CSANAPDTQYF. The CDR3, as DNA: TGCAGTGCAAATGCCCCAGATACGCAGTATTTT.

This clone has at least ten counts. The chain combines TRBV15 with TRBJ1-1; no clear D. Germline V CDR1 and CDR2: LNHNV, YYDKDF (reference sequence). The CDR3 length is 14 residues. V lost 4 bases and J 0 bases, leaving 9 bases between the germline ends. The CDR3 DNA sequence: TGTGCCACCAGCACGGCCCCGCTGAACACTGAAGCTTTCTTT. As protein: CATSTAPLNTEAFF.

This clone was seen more than once but under ten times. This rearrangement joins TRBV30 to TRBJ1-6; a possible D gene is TRBD1 (5 bases). The germline V and J ends were trimmed by 0 bases and 6 bases, with 12 bases remaining between them. Germline CDR1 and CDR2: GTSNPN and SVGIG (reference sequence). The CDR3 is 15 amino acids. This chain's CDR3 is CAWSVEGVGNSPLHF. DNA for the CDR3: TGTGCCTGGAGTGTGGAAGGGGTGGGTAATTCACCCCTCCACTTT.

CDR3 residues: CAWSWDSGQPQHF. The CDR3, as DNA: TGTGCCTGGAGTTGGGACAGTGGGCAGCCCCAGCATTTT. The genes are TRBV30 and TRBJ1-5, with 7 positions matching TRBD1. Germline V gene data show CDR1 as GTSNPN and CDR2 as SVGIG (reference sequence). V shed 2 bases and J 7 bases; nucleotides not matched to a gene: 5. This CDR3 is 13 amino acids long.

The table lists this clone with a few counts. The CDR3 coding sequence is TGTGCCAGCAGCTTGGCCGGAGTTGAAAAACTGTTTTTT. As protein: CASSLAGVEKLFF. This chain joins TRBV5-6 and TRBJ1-4; D is unresolved. Germline V lookup: CDR1 SGHDT, CDR2 YYEEEE. V was shortened by 0 bases and J by 7 bases, with 7 bases between the two germline ends. The CDR3 runs to 13 residues.

Only a few counts were recorded for this clone. Here the CDR3 reads CASRAEPSTDTQYF. The CDR3 coding sequence is TGTGCCAGTAGGGCCGAACCTAGCACAGATACGCAGTATTTT. This chain uses TRBV19 with TRBJ2-3; no firm D call. CDR3 length equals 14 residues. Germline lookup yields CDR1 LNHDA and CDR2 SQIVND (reference sequence). The ends were cut back, 6 bases at V and 0 bases at J, with 10 bases in the middle.

The CDR3 coding sequence is TGTGCCAGCAGCCCATATAATAGCGGGGGGGCCCCAGATACGCAGTATTTT. This sequence encodes CASSPYNSGGAPDTQYF. The V gene is TRBV9, the J gene TRBJ2-3; 11 bases align to TRBD2. Germline CDR1 SGDLS, CDR2 YYNGEE. Germline trimming cut 4 bases from V and 4 bases from J; bases unmatched to any gene: 11. The CDR3 is 17 residues long.